Detailed here is one T cell receptor beta chain. Its target is not known. The record originates from a study of shared clonotypes between healthy human individuals. Study in general: The composition of the donors was a couple of women and a few men aged 18 to 49.

Study conclusions and caveats: Several donors held about 5.1% of naive CD4 clonotypes in common.

This was a deep-level run. Every immunoSEQ plate was one replicate of a subset's evenly spread DNA. Some clones are missing from TCRdb's copy, which holds only in-frame ones; the method was immunoSEQ multiplex PCR. The table records some 2,500,000 clones, roughly 93% of them present only once. Per the germline V gene, CDR1 is WNHNN and CDR2 is SYGVQD (reference sequence). V gave up 10 bases and J gave up 3 bases, with 13 bases separating them. The CDR3 runs 13 residues. Sequences were obtained from naive CD4+ T cells from PBMCs. Subset defined: CD45RA+ positively selected. The rearrangement uses TRBV10-1 and TRBJ2-1; a weak D match, TRBD1 (6 bases). The clonotype was recovered from a man aged 18-30 years in good health. Some clones in this sample may be carry-over from other donors' samples. Here the CDR3 reads CATSGTIYNEQFF. The DNA of the CDR3 is TGCGCCACCTCCGGGACAATCTACAATGAGCAGTTCTTC.